The 23 T cell receptor beta chains below all came from one sample that was sequenced in a study of human T cells and chemical hapten exposure. Time point reported: healthy volunteer bleed at 6 weeks. Extraction of total RNA was performed on unfractionated whole blood. TCRdb re-derived calls from the RACE reads in MiXCR, one entry per CDR3 protein. In the table there are about 77,000 distinct CDR3 sequences, 7% to 9.5% of which are singletons. Sequenced sample: whole blood. All receptors come from a female donor in good health. Some clones in this sample may be carry-over from other donors' samples.

This clonotype occurred many times. V gene TRBV3-1 combines with J gene TRBJ2-7; D call uncertain. V lost 1 base and J lost 3, with 19 bases in between. Germline CDR1 LGHDT, CDR2 YNNKEL (reference sequence). The CDR3 consists of 17 residues. This chain's CDR3 is CASSQAANSPRRYEQYF. The CDR3 bases are TGTGCCAGCAGCCAAGCCGCTAATTCCCCCCGGCGCTACGAGCAGTACTTC.

This chain connects TRBV18 to TRBJ1-1; 7 bases match TRBD1. Germline CDR1 is KGHSH and CDR2 is LQKENI. The V gene end was trimmed by 4 bases and the J gene end by 0 bases; junction bases not matched to a gene: 2. The CDR3 contains 14 residues. This chain's CDR3 is CASSQGALNTEAFF. The CDR3 coding sequence is TGTGCCAGCTCACAGGGGGCTCTGAACACTGAAGCTTTCTTT.

In its sample, this clonotype was seen a few times. The rearrangement uses TRBV7-2 and TRBJ1-2; D is possibly TRBD1 (5 bases). CDR1 and CDR2 (germline): SGHTA, FQGNSA. The CDR3 contains 14 residues. Trimming removed 2 bases at V and 2 bases at J, with 9 bases between. DNA of the CDR3: TGTGCCAGCAGCTTAAATCCAGGGAACTATGGCTACACCTTC. This encodes CASSLNPGNYGYTF.

This clonotype has just a few counts. The V call is TRBV6-1, the J call TRBJ1-6; D remains ambiguous. V lost 0 bases, J lost 0 bases, and 9 bases lay in between. The CDR3 extends over 17 amino acids. The germline CDR1 and CDR2 sequences are MNHNS and SASEGT. This chain's CDR3 is CASSEAGRSSYNSPLHF. As DNA, the CDR3 is TGTGCCAGCAGTGAAGCGGGCAGGAGCTCCTATAATTCACCCCTCCACTTT.

V is TRBV7-3 and J is TRBJ2-1; TRBD1 is a possible D gene (5 bases). Germline CDR1 reads SGHTA; CDR2 reads FQGTGA. Trimming took off 1 base at V and 4 bases at J, with 11 bases between the two ends. The CDR3 length is 15 residues. The CDR3 nucleotides are TGTGCCAGCAGCTTAAGTTCAGGGTTGTACAATGAGCAGTTCTTC. It yields the protein CASSLSSGLYNEQFF.

The V gene is TRBV14, the J gene TRBJ2-7, with 7 bases matching TRBD1. The CDR3 contains 17 residues. Germline CDR1 is SGHDN and CDR2 is FVKESK. Trimming removed 4 bases from V and 3 bases from J; junction bases left unmatched: 15. For the CDR3, the DNA is TGTGCCAGCAGCCGCAGTATACTAAGGGACAGACTCTACGAGCAGTACTTC. Its protein is CASSRSILRDRLYEQYF.

The chain has TRBV7-2 and TRBJ2-3, with D unresolved. The CDR3 is made up of 14 amino acids. The germline V and J ends were trimmed by 5 bases and 4 bases, with 13 bases remaining between them. Germline V gene lookup returns CDR1 SGHTA and CDR2 FQGNSA. The DNA of the CDR3 is TGTGCCAGCAGCCTGACTTTAGTGGCAGATACGCAGTATTTT. It specifies CASSLTLVADTQYF.

This chain joins TRBV11-2 and TRBJ2-3; perhaps TRBD2 as D (5 bases). Trimming took 6 bases from V and 0 from J, leaving 10 bases between them. Per the germline V gene, CDR1 is SGHAT and CDR2 is FQNNGV. The length of the CDR3 is 14 residues. The CDR3 bases are TGTGCCAGCAGGGACGGGATGAGCACAGATACGCAGTATTTT. This codes for CASRDGMSTDTQYF.

This clonotype was observed many times. The rearrangement uses TRBV7-2 and TRBJ2-3; D ambiguous. Germline CDR1 reads SGHTA; CDR2 reads FQGNSA. This CDR3 spans 14 amino acids. V was pared by 7 bases and J by 10 bases, with 21 bases between. CDR3 in DNA: TGTGCCAGCACCCTGCGCCGTTCTCGTAGTGCGCAGTATTTT. The encoded protein is CASTLRRSRSAQYF.

This clonotype was observed a few times. This chain uses TRBV29-1 with TRBJ2-3; D not certain. The CDR3 sequence is 13 residues long. V gave up 1 base and J gave up 2 bases, with 7 bases separating them. Per germline, CDR1 SQVTM and CDR2 ANQGSEA. CDR3 in amino acids: CSVEGQATDTQYF. DNA of the CDR3: TGCAGCGTTGAAGGGCAGGCCACAGATACGCAGTATTTT.

This sequence joins TRBV7-9 and TRBJ1-4, with TRBD1 as a possible D gene (5 bases). Germline lookup yields CDR1 SEHNR and CDR2 FQNEAQ (reference sequence). Trimming shortened V by 5 bases and J by 0 bases, and 13 bases separated the two germline ends. This CDR3 has 16 amino acids. CDR3 protein: CASSPGSPTTNEKLFF. CDR3 nucleotides: TGTGCCAGCAGCCCAGGGAGTCCTACAACTAATGAAAAACTGTTTTTT.

This clonotype occurred many times. V is TRBV12-3 or TRBV12-4 and J is TRBJ1-2, with a possible D match to TRBD1 (5 bases). This CDR3 has 15 residues. Trimming left V 3 bases short and J 0 bases short, with 11 bases between. CDR3 bases: TGTGCCAGCAGTTTCGACAGCCTATCTAACTATGGCTACACCTTC. This sequence encodes CASSFDSLSNYGYTF.

A few counts support this clonotype. This chain links TRBV27 with TRBJ2-5, with 10 bases identical to TRBD2. Germline loops: CDR1 MNHEY, CDR2 SMNVEV (reference sequence). The trim removed 0 bases at V and 1 base at J, leaving 2 bases unmatched. The CDR3 is 16 residues long. CDR3 sequence: CASSLSSGGFQETQYF. The CDR3, as DNA: TGTGCCAGCAGTTTATCTAGCGGGGGGTTCCAAGAGACCCAGTACTTC.

This clonotype was observed a handful of times. The chain is built from TRBV5-1 and TRBJ1-6; 9 nucleotides line up with TRBD1. CDR3 length: 14 amino acids. Trimming took 4 bases from V and 9 from J; bases not matched to a gene: 5. Germline V CDR1 and CDR2: SGHRS, YFSETQ. CDR3 sequence reads: CASSTGTGLSPLHF. Written as DNA, the CDR3 is TGCGCCAGCAGCACGGGGACAGGGCTTTCACCCCTCCACTTT.

This clonotype showed up just a few times. The chain links TRBV3-1 to TRBJ2-7; D gene uncertain. Germline lookup yields CDR1 LGHDT and CDR2 YNNKEL (reference sequence). The germline V and J ends were trimmed by 5 bases and 3 bases, with 5 bases remaining between them. The CDR3 loop spans 11 amino acids. The CDR3 here is CASSNLYEQYF. The CDR3, as DNA: TGTGCCAGCAGCAACCTCTACGAGCAGTACTTC.

This clonotype was picked up a small number of times. The V and J genes are TRBV12-3 or TRBV12-4 and TRBJ2-4; D might be TRBD1 (6 bases). Between the trimmed V and J ends, which lost 9 bases and 3 bases, there was a span of 9 bases. The CDR3 covers 12 residues. The CDR3 sequence is CASQGLKNIQYF. The CDR3 nucleotides read TGTGCCAGTCAGGGGCTCAAAAACATTCAGTACTTC.

This chain joins TRBV18 and TRBJ2-3; TRBD1 agrees at 7 bases. Germline CDR1 reads KGHSH; CDR2 reads LQKENI. CDR3 length equals 14 residues. The V gene end was trimmed by 3 bases and the J gene end by 3 bases; junction bases not matched to a gene: 3. This CDR3 reads CASSPGQLTDTQYF. As DNA, the CDR3 is TGTGCCAGCTCACCGGGACAGCTGACAGATACGCAGTATTTT. The variable domain in full, completed from reference TRBV18 and TRBJ2-3, reads NAGVMQNPRHLVRRRGQEARLRCSPMKGHSHVYWYRQLPEEGLKFMVYLQKENIIDESGMPKERFSAEFPKEGPSILRIQQVVRGDSAAYFCASSPGQLTDTQYFGPGTRLTVL.

The V and J genes are TRBV19 and TRBJ2-5, with D possibly being TRBD2 (6 bases). Germline V gives CDR1 LNHDA, CDR2 SQIVND (reference sequence). The ends were cut back, 4 bases at V and 0 bases at J, with 21 bases in the middle. The length of the CDR3 is 18 residues. The CDR3, as DNA: TGTGCCAGTAGTAAAGGGACTCCCCGCGAATTGAACCAAGAGACCCAGTACTTC. Translated, it gives CASSKGTPRELNQETQYF.

This clonotype was counted between two and nine times. V is TRBV28 and J is TRBJ2-2, with D perhaps matching TRBD1 (6 bases). Germline-derived CDR1 and CDR2 are MDHEN and SYDVKM. The CDR3 contains 13 residues. Trimming pared 7 bases from V and 6 bases from J, leaving 12 bases between. This CDR3 is CASMEQGPGELFF. Here the CDR3 DNA reads TGTGCCAGCATGGAACAGGGCCCCGGGGAGCTGTTTTTT.

The CDR3 region has the DNA TGTGCCAGCAGCCTTAAACTGACCGGGGAGCTGTTTTTT. Its translation is CASSLKLTGELFF. The rearrangement links TRBV3-1 to TRBJ2-2; D remains unclear. The CDR3 spans 13 residues. Germline-derived CDR1 and CDR2 are LGHDT and YNNKEL (reference sequence). V dropped 4 bases and J dropped 5 bases, with 8 bases sitting between them. The full variable domain, rest sourced from reference TRBV3-1 and TRBJ2-2, is DTAVSQTPKYLVTQMGNDKSIKCEQNLGHDTMYWYKQDSKKFLKIMFSYNNKELIINETVPNRFSPKSPDKAHLNLHINSLELGDSAVYFCASSLKLTGELFFGEGSRLTVL.

This clonotype was seen only a few times. The chain uses TRBV11-2 and TRBJ2-6; 7 bases map to TRBD1. Germline CDR1 and CDR2: SGHAT and FQNNGV. This CDR3 contains 18 residues. V gave up 1 base and J gave up 0 bases; unmatched junction bases: 6. The CDR3 nucleotides read TGTGCCAGCAGCTTAGGGCCGGGACAGAGCTCTGGGGCCAACGTCCTGACTTTC. It translates to CASSLGPGQSSGANVLTF.

This clonotype occurred many times. This sequence joins TRBV6-4 and TRBJ1-6, with D tentatively TRBD1 (6 bases). Germline lookup yields CDR1 MRHNA and CDR2 SNTAGT. The CDR3 loop spans 15 amino acids. The germline V and J ends were trimmed by 7 bases and 3 bases, with 13 bases remaining between them. The CDR3 loop is CASKPGQSYNSPLHF. The DNA of the CDR3 is TGTGCCAGCAAACCCGGACAGAGCTATAATTCACCCCTCCACTTT.

This clonotype came up many times. J is TRBJ1-4 and V is TRBV2, with a possible D match to TRBD1 (5 bases). Germline CDR1 is SNHLY and CDR2 is FYNNEI. The germline V and J ends were trimmed by 0 bases and 14 bases, with 10 bases remaining between them. The CDR3 contains 12 residues. CDR3 DNA: TGTGCCAGCAGTGAAGCAGGGGCGCGGCTGTTTTTT. Its protein product is CASSEAGARLFF.